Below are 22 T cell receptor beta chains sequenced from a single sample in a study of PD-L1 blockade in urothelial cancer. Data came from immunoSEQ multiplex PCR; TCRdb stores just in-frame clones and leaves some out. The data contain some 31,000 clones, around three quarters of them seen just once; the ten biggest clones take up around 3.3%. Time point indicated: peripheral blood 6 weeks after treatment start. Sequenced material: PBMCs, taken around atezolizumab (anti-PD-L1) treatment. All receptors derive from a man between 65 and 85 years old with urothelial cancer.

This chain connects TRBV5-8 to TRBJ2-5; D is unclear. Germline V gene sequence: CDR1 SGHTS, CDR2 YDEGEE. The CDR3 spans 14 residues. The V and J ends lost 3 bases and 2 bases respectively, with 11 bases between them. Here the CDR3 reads CASSSVFIQETQYF. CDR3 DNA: TGTGCCAGCAGCTCCGTCTTTATACAAGAGACCCAGTACTTC.

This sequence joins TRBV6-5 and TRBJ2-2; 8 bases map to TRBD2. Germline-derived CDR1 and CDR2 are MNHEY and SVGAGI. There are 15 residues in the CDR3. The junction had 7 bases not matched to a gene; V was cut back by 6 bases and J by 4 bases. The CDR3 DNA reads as TGTGCCAGCAGGCCGGGACTAGGGGGCACCGGGGAGCTGTTTTTT. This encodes CASRPGLGGTGELFF.

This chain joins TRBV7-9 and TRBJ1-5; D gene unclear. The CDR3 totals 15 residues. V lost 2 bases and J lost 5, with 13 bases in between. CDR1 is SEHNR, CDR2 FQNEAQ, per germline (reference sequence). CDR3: CASSLSGEGDQPQHF. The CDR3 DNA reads TGTGCCAGCAGCTTATCAGGCGAGGGAGATCAGCCCCAGCATTTT.

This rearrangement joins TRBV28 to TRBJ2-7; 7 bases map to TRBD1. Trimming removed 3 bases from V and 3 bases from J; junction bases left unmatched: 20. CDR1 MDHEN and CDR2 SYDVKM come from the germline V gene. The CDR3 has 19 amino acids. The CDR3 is CASSFVNFLGGPVGYEQYF. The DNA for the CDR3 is TGTGCCAGCAGTTTCGTCAACTTTCTAGGGGGCCCTGTGGGCTACGAGCAGTACTTC.

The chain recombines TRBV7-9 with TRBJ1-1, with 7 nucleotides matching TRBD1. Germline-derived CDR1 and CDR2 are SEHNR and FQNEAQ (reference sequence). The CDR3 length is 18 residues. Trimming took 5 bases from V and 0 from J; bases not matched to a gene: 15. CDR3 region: CASSHFGPQQGLNTEAFF. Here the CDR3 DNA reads TGTGCCAGCAGCCACTTTGGGCCTCAACAGGGGCTGAACACTGAAGCTTTCTTT.

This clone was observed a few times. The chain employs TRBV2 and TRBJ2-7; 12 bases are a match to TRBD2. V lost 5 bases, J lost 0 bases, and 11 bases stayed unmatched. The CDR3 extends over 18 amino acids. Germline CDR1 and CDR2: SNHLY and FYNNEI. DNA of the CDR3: TGTGCCAGCAGTTTCATGACTAGCGGGGGCCGGATCTCCTACGAGCAGTACTTC. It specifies CASSFMTSGGRISYEQYF.

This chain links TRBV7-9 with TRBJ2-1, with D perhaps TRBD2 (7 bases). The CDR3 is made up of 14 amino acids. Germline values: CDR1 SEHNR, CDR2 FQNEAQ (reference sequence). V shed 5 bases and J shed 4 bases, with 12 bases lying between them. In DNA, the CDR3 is TGTGCCAGCAGCCCGCGGGGGACATACAATGAGCAGTTCTTC. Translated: CASSPRGTYNEQFF.

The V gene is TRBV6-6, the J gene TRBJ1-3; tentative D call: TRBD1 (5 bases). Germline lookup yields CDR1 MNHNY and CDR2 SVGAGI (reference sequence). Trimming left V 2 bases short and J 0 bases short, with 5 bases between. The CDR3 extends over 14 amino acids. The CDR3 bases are TGTGCCAGCAGTTACCAGGGCTCTGGAAACACCATATATTTT. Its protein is CASSYQGSGNTIYF.

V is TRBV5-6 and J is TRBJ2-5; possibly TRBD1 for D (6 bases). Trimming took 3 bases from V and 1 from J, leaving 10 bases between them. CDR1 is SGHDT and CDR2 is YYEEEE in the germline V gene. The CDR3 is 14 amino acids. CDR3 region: CASSSGQRQETQYF. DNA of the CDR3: TGTGCCAGCAGCTCAGGACAGCGCCAAGAGACCCAGTACTTC.

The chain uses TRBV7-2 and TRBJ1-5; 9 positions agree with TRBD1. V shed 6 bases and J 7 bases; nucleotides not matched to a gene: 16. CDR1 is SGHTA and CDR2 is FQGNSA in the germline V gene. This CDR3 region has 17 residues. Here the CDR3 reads CASSVLPTGGRVQPQHF. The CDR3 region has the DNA TGTGCCAGCAGTGTACTACCGACAGGGGGGCGCGTGCAGCCCCAGCATTTT.

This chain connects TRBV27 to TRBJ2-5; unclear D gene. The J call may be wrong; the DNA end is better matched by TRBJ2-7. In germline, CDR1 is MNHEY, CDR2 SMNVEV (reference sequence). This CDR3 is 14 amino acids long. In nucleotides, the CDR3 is TGTGCCAGCAGTTTTAGTCTTAGTTCCTACGAGCAGTACTTC. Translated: CASSFSLSSYEQYF.

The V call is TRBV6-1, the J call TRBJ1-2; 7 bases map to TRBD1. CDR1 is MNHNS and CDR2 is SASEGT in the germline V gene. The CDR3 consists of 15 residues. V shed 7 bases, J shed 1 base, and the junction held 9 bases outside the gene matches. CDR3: CASNLGTAYNYGYTF. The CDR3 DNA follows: TGTGCCAGCAACCTTGGGACAGCCTATAACTATGGCTACACCTTC.

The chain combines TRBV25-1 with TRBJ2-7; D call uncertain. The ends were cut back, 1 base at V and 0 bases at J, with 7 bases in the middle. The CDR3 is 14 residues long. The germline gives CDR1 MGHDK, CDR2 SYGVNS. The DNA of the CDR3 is TGTGCCAGCAGTGAATCGGGTATCTCCTACGAGCAGTACTTC. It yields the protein CASSESGISYEQYF.

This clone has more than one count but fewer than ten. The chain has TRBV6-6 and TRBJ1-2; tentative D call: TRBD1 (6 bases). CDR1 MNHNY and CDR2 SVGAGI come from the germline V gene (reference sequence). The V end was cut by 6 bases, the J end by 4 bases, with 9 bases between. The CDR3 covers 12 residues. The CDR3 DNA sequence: TGTGCCAGCAGCCAGGGGCTCTATGGCTACACCTTC. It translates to CASSQGLYGYTF.

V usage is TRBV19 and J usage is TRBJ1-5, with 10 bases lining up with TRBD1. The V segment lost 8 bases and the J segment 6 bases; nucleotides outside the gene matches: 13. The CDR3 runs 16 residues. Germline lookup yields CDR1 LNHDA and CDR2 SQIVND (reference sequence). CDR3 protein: CASVGGQGSRGQPQHF. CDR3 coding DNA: TGTGCCAGTGTGGGGGGACAGGGGAGTCGGGGTCAGCCCCAGCATTTT.

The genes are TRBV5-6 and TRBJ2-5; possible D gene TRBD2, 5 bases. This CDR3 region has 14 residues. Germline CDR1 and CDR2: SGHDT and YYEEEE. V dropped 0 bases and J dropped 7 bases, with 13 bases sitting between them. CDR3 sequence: CASSLDVVRGTQYF. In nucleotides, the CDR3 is TGTGCCAGCAGCTTGGACGTGGTCCGGGGGACCCAGTACTTC.

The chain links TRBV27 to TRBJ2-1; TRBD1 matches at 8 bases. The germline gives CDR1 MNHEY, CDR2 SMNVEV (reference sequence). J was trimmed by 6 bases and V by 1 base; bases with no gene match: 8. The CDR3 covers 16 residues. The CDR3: CASSLFGADRGNEQFF. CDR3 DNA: TGTGCCAGCAGTTTATTTGGGGCTGACAGGGGCAATGAGCAGTTCTTC.

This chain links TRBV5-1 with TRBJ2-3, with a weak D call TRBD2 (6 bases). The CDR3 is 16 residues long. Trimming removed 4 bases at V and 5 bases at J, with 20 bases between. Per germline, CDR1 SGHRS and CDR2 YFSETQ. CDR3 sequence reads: CASSRTLGGGEDTQYF. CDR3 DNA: TGCGCCAGCAGCCGTACCTTGGGGGGAGGTGAAGATACGCAGTATTTT.

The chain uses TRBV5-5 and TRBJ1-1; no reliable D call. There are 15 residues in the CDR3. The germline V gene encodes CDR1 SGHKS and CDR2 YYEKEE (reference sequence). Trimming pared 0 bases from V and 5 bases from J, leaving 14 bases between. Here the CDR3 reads CASSLDWVGSTEAFF. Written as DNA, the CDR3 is TGTGCCAGCAGCTTGGACTGGGTGGGCAGTACTGAAGCTTTCTTT.

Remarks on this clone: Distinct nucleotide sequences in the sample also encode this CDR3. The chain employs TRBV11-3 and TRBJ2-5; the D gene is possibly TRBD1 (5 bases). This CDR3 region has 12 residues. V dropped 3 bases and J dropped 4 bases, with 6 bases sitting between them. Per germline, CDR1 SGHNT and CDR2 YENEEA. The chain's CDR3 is CASSLGRETQYF. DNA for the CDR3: TGTGCCAGCAGCTTGGGGCGAGAGACCCAGTACTTC.

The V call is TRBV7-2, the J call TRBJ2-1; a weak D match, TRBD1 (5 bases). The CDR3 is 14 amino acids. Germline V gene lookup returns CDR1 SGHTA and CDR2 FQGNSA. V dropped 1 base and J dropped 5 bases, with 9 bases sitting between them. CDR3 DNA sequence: TGTGCCAGCAGCTTAGGAGACAGAAACAATGAGCAGTTCTTC. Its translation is CASSLGDRNNEQFF.

CDR3 in amino acids: CASSSPGGPSPLTQYF. For the CDR3, the DNA is TGTGCCAGCAGTTCCCCTGGTGGGCCATCCCCGTTAACCCAGTACTTC. V is TRBV6-5 and J is TRBJ2-5, with no clear D. The V end was cut by 4 bases, the J end by 8 bases, with 23 bases between. Germline V lookup: CDR1 MNHEY, CDR2 SVGAGI. The CDR3 has 16 amino acids.